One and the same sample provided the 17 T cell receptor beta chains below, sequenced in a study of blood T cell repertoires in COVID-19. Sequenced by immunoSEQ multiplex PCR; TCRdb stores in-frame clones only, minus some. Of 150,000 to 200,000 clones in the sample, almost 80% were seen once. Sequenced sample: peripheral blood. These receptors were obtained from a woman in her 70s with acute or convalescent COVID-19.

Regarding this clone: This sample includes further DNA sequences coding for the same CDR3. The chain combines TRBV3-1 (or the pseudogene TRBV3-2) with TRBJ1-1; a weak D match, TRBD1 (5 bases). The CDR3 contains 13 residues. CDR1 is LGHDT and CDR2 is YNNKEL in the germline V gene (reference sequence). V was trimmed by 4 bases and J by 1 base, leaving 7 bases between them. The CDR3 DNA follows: TGTGCCAGCAGCCGAACAGGGAACACTGAAGCTTTCTTT. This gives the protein CASSRTGNTEAFF.

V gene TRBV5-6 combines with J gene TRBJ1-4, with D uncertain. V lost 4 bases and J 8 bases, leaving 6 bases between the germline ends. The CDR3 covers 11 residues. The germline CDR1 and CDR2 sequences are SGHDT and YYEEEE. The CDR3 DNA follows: TGTGCCAGCAGCCATGGCGAAAAACTGTTTTTT. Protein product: CASSHGEKLFF.

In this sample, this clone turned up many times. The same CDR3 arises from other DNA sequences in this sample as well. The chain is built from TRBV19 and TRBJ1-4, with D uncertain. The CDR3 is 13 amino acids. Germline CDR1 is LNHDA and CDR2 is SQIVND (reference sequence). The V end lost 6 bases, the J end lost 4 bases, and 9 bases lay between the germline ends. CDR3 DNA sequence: TGTGCCAGTAGAGACACACTTAATGAAAAACTGTTTTTT. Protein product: CASRDTLNEKLFF.

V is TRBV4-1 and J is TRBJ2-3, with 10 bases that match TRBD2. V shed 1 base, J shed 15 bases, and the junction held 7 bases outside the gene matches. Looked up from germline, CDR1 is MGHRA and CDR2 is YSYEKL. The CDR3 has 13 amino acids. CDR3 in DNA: TGCGCCAGCAGCCAAGGATTAGCGGGAGGCTTATATTTT. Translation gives CASSQGLAGGLYF.

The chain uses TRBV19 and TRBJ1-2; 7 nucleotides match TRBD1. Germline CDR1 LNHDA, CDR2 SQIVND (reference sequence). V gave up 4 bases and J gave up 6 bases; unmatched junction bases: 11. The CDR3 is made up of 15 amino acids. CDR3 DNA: TGTGCCAGTAGTACCCTAGACAGGGTCGTGCATGGCTACACCTTC. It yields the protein CASSTLDRVVHGYTF.

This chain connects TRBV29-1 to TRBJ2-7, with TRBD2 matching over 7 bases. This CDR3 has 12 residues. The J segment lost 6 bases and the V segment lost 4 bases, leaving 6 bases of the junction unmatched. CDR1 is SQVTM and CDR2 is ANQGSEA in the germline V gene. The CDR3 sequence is CSVGGRDREQYF. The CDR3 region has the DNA TGCAGCGTTGGAGGGAGGGATCGCGAGCAGTACTTC.

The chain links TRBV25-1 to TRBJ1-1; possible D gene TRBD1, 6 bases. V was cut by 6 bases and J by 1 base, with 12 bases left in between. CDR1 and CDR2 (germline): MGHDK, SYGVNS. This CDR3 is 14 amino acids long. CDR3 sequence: CASSPRGSNTEAFF. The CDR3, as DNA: TGTGCCAGCAGCCCCAGGGGTTCGAACACTGAAGCTTTCTTT. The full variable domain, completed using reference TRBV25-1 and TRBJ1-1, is EADIYQTPRYLVIGTGKKITLECSQTMGHDKMYWYQQDPGMELHLIHYSYGVNSTEKGDLSSESTVSRIRTEHFPLTLESARPSHTSQYLCASSPRGSNTEAFFGQGTRLTVV.

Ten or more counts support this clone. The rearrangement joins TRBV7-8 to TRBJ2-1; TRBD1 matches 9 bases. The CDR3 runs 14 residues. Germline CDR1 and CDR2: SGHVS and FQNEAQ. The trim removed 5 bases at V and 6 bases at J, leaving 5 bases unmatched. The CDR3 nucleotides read TGTGCCAGCAGCATGACGACAGGGGGCAATGAGCAGTTCTTC. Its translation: CASSMTTGGNEQFF.

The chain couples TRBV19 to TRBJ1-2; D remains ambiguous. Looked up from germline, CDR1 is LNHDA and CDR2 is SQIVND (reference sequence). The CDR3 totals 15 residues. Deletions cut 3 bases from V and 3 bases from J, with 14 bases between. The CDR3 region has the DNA TGTGCCAGTAGTATGTCGATCTCCGGGGACTATGGCTACACCTTC. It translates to CASSMSISGDYGYTF.

CDR3 residues: CASSRQASNTDTQYF. DNA for the CDR3: TGTGCCAGCAGCCGACAGGCGTCCAACACAGATACGCAGTATTTT. The chain joins TRBV27 to TRBJ2-3; the D gene is possibly TRBD1 (6 bases). V lost 6 bases and J lost 2, with 15 bases in between. The CDR3 totals 15 residues. Germline V gene lookup returns CDR1 MNHEY and CDR2 SMNVEV (reference sequence).

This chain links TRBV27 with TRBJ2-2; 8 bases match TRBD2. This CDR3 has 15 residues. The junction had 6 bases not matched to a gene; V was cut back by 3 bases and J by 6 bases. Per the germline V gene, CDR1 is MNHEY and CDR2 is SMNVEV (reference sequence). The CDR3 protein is CASSFYGRGAGELFF. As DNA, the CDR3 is TGTGCCAGCAGTTTTTACGGGAGGGGAGCCGGGGAGCTGTTTTTT.

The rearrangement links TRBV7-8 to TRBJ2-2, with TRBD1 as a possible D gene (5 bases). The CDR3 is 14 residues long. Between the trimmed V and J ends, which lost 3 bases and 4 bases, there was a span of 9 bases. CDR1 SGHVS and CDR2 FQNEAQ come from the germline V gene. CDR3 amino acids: CASSFLQGTGELFF. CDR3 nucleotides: TGTGCCAGCAGCTTTTTGCAGGGCACCGGGGAGCTGTTTTTT.

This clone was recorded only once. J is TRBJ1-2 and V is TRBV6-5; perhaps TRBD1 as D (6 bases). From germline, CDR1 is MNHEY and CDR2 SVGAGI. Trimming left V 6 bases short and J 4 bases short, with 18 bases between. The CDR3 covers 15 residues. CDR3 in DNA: TGTGCCAGCAGCGGCGAGGATGGACAGATCTATGGCTACACCTTC. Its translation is CASSGEDGQIYGYTF.

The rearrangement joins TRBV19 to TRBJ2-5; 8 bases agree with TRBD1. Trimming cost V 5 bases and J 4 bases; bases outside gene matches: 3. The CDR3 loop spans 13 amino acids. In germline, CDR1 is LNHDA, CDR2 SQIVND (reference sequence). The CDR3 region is CASSGGQGETQYF. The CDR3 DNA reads TGTGCCAGTAGTGGCGGACAGGGAGAGACCCAGTACTTC.

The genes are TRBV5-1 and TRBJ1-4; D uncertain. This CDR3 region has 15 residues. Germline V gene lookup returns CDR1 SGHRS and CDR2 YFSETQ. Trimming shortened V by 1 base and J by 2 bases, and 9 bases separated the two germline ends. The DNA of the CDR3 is TGCGCCAGCAGCTTGCACGGTGCGACTAATGAAAAACTGTTTTTT. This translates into CASSLHGATNEKLFF.

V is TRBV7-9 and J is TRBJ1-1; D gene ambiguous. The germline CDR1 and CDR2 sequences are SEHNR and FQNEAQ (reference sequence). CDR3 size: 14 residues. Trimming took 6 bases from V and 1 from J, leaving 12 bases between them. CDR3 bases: TGTGCCAGCAGTTCGGGAGCAGCGAACACTGAAGCTTTCTTT. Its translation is CASSSGAANTEAFF.

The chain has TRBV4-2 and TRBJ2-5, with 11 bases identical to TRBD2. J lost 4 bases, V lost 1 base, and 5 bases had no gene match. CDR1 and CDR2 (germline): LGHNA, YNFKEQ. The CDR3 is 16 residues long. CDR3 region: CASSQGLAGGGETQYF. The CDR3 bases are TGTGCCAGCAGCCAAGGTCTAGCGGGAGGAGGAGAGACCCAGTACTTC.